These T cell receptor beta chains were read from a single sample in a study of somatic mutations in cytotoxic T cells in rheumatoid arthritis. TCRdb's table, derived via immunoSEQ multiplex PCR, lists solely in-frame clones and lacks some. The sample yields 16,000 or so clones, more than 60% seen once. Material: CD8+ T cells sorted from blood. Receptors originate from an adult with rheumatoid arthritis. CDR3s include the opening cysteine and the closing phenylalanine or tryptophan. Each record gives: clone size, J gene, D gene, V gene, CDR3 DNA, CDR3 protein. The D gene is left open where the match is weak. Clone size is not always given. Where it is, it says once, few, many or a class for expanded clones.

size: .
J: TRBJ2-7
D: .
V: TRBV7-2
DNA: TGTGCCAGCAGCTTATTCGGGAGCTCCTACGAGCAGTACTTC
CDR3: CASSLFGSSYEQYF

size: .
J: TRBJ1-3
D: .
V: TRBV21-1
DNA: TGTGCCAGCAGCACCCGACAGGTAGAGCAAAGAAACACCATATATTTT
CDR3: CASSTRQVEQRNTIYF

size: few
J: TRBJ1-2
D: .
V: TRBV19
DNA: TGTGCCAGTAGTATATTCGGCCCAAGCTATGGCTACACCTTC
CDR3: CASSIFGPSYGYTF

size: .
J: TRBJ2-7
D: .
V: TRBV29-1
DNA: TGCAGCGTTGAAAAGGGATCGGGCTACGAGCAGTACTTC
CDR3: CSVEKGSGYEQYF

size: .
J: TRBJ2-1
D: .
V: TRBV4-2
DNA: TGTGCCAGCAGCCAAGCGCGAGTAGTACGTGTCGATGAGCAGTTCTTC
CDR3: CASSQARVVRVDEQFF

size: .
J: TRBJ2-2
D: .
V: TRBV9
DNA: TGTGCCAGCAGCGCCCTAACCGGGGAGCTGTTTTTT
CDR3: CASSALTGELFF

size: .
J: TRBJ2-7
D: .
V: TRBV6-5
DNA: TGTGCCAGCAGTTACGGGGTAAGGAACGAGCAGTACTTC
CDR3: CASSYGVRNEQYF

size: .
J: TRBJ2-2
D: TRBD2
V: TRBV19
DNA: TGTGCCAGTCAACCGGGGGGGGGCACCGGGGAGCTGTTTTTT
CDR3: CASQPGGGTGELFF

size: few
J: TRBJ1-1
D: .
V: TRBV7-9
DNA: TGTGCCAGCACCCAGGACATTGTAAACACTGAAGCTTTCTTT
CDR3: CASTQDIVNTEAFF

size: .
J: TRBJ2-2
D: .
V: TRBV30
DNA: TGTGCCTGGAGTGGACGGAACACCGGGGAGCTGTTTTTT
CDR3: CAWSGRNTGELFF

size: .
J: TRBJ1-1
D: .
V: TRBV21-1
DNA: TGTGCCAGCGGCCATCCAACCGGGGACACTGAAGCTTTCTTT
CDR3: CASGHPTGDTEAFF